This entry lists 28 T cell receptor beta chains sequenced from one sample in a study of cytomegalovirus exposure and HLA in healthy donors. 60 Vbeta and 13 Jbeta primers were used in PCR. Clones were sequenced by immunoSEQ multiplex PCR, and TCRdb holds only the in-frame ones, with some missing. The sample has 80,000 to 95,000 clones, 60% to 80% seen once. Sequences were obtained from PBMCs. These receptor sequences come from a female donor in good health and CMV-seronegative.

The J gene is TRBJ2-5, the V gene TRBV6-5, with D possibly matching TRBD2 (5 bases). CDR3 length: 12 residues. Germline CDR1 is MNHEY and CDR2 is SVGAGI. V was trimmed by 2 bases and J by 5 bases, leaving 6 bases between them. Here the CDR3 DNA reads TGTGCCAGCAGTTACCCGGGGGAGACCCAGTACTTC. It encodes CASSYPGETQYF.

This chain joins TRBV10-1 and TRBJ2-7; maybe TRBD1 (6 bases). Per the germline V gene, CDR1 is WNHNN and CDR2 is SYGVQD (reference sequence). The CDR3 length is 13 residues. Trimming pared 5 bases from V and 4 bases from J, leaving 12 bases between. CDR3 region: CASSRGYGYEQYF. CDR3 nucleotides: TGCGCCAGCAGTAGGGGGTACGGGTACGAGCAGTACTTC.

The V and J genes are TRBV5-1 and TRBJ2-1, with 12 bases lining up with TRBD1. CDR3 size: 16 residues. CDR1 and CDR2 from the germline V gene are SGHRS and YFSETQ. Trimming removed 0 bases from V and 8 bases from J; junction bases left unmatched: 6. CDR3 bases: TGCGCCAGCAGCTTGGGACCGGGACAGGGGGCCTATGAGCAGTTCTTC. This sequence encodes CASSLGPGQGAYEQFF.

This clone was seen just once. The chain has TRBV28 and TRBJ1-2; 9 bases agree with TRBD1. This CDR3 has 15 amino acids. With V trimmed by 5 bases and J by 5 bases, 9 bases remained unmatched. The germline gives CDR1 MDHEN, CDR2 SYDVKM. The CDR3 protein is CASSRPGTGIYGYTF. CDR3 DNA: TGTGCCAGCAGTCGACCTGGGACAGGGATATATGGCTACACCTTC.

This rearrangement joins TRBV28 to TRBJ1-4, with TRBD1 identical over 8 bases. The J segment lost 3 bases and the V segment lost 8 bases, leaving 8 bases of the junction unmatched. CDR3 length: 15 amino acids. CDR1 is MDHEN, CDR2 SYDVKM, per germline. Here the CDR3 DNA reads TGTGCCAGCGGGTACCCGGGACAGGCTAATGAAAAACTGTTTTTT. Translated, it gives CASGYPGQANEKLFF.

The V and J genes are TRBV4-2 and TRBJ2-4, with 7 nucleotides matching TRBD1. CDR1 and CDR2 (germline): LGHNA, YNFKEQ. With 0 bases clipped from V and 8 bases from J, the junction kept 10 bases outside the gene matches. CDR3 size: 16 residues. The chain's CDR3 is CASSQDFRGQRDIQYF. In DNA form, the CDR3 reads TGTGCCAGCAGCCAAGATTTTAGGGGGCAACGGGACATTCAGTACTTC.

The chain uses TRBV5-6 and TRBJ2-1; 7 bases line up with TRBD2. The CDR3 runs 15 residues. Germline lookup yields CDR1 SGHDT and CDR2 YYEEEE. With 2 bases clipped from V and 5 bases from J, the junction kept 7 bases outside the gene matches. CDR3 bases: TGTGCCAGCAGCTTAGGACTAGGTCTCCACAATGAGCAGTTCTTC. Its protein product is CASSLGLGLHNEQFF.

The chain is built from TRBV7-9 and TRBJ1-3, with D tentatively TRBD1 (5 bases). With 4 bases removed from V and 10 bases from J, the gap between germline ends came to 8 bases. Germline-derived CDR1 and CDR2 are SEHNR and FQNEAQ (reference sequence). The CDR3 covers 11 residues. The CDR3 reads CASSSGGTIYF. CDR3 bases: TGTGCCAGCAGCTCCGGGGGGACCATATATTTT.

A note on this clone: Sequence at one end of the junction differs from germline and may be a read error. The chain carries TRBV5-4 and TRBJ2-5; 10 bases align to TRBD2. Germline-derived CDR1 and CDR2 are SGHNT and YYREEE (reference sequence). The CDR3 extends over 17 amino acids. The DNA of the CDR3 is TGTGACAGCAGCTTGGGGCGGGTAGCGGGAGGCAAAGAGACCCAGTACTTC. It specifies CDSSLGRVAGGKETQYF. Full variable domain (rest looked up from reference TRBV5-4 and TRBJ2-5): ETGVTQSPTHLIKTRGQQVTLRCSSQSGHNTVSWYQQALGQGPQFIFQYYREEENGRGNFPPRFSGLQFPNYSSELNVNALELDDSALYLCDSSLGRVAGGKETQYFGPGTRLLVL.

This chain joins TRBV5-1 and TRBJ2-7; D is perhaps TRBD1 (6 bases). The CDR3 consists of 14 residues. Trimming pared 4 bases from V and 0 bases from J, leaving 11 bases between. Germline loops: CDR1 SGHRS, CDR2 YFSETQ. The CDR3 bases are TGCGCCAGCAGCCAAAGGACAGACTCCTACGAGCAGTACTTC. Encoded protein: CASSQRTDSYEQYF.

This chain links TRBV29-1 with TRBJ2-5; TRBD1 aligns across 7 bases. J gave up 4 bases and V 7 bases, and 9 bases lay outside the gene matches. From germline, CDR1 is SQVTM and CDR2 ANQGSEA. The CDR3 sequence is 13 residues long. The CDR3 sequence: CSENTGVGETQYF. The CDR3 DNA reads TGCAGCGAGAATACAGGGGTTGGAGAGACCCAGTACTTC.

This clone was picked up one time. The chain recombines TRBV9 with TRBJ1-5; TRBD1 agrees at 8 bases. This CDR3 is built from 14 residues. V trimming: 3 bases; J trimming: 5 bases; junction bases outside the gene matches: 4. Germline lookup yields CDR1 SGDLS and CDR2 YYNGEE. The CDR3 loop reads CASSGQGIDQPQHF. CDR3 nucleotides: TGTGCCAGCAGCGGACAGGGGATTGATCAGCCCCAGCATTTT.

This clone is a singleton in its sample. At the DNA level, this CDR3 is encoded by other sequences in the same sample as well. This chain uses TRBV7-3 with TRBJ1-1, with TRBD1 as a possible D gene (5 bases). The ends were cut back, 0 bases at V and 4 bases at J, with 6 bases in the middle. CDR3 length: 13 amino acids. Germline CDR1 reads SGHTA; CDR2 reads FQGTGA. CDR3 in amino acids: CASSLTGGTEAFF. CDR3 in DNA: TGTGCCAGCAGCTTAACGGGGGGCACTGAAGCTTTCTTT.

V usage is TRBV18 and J usage is TRBJ2-2, with D unresolved. This CDR3 region has 15 residues. Germline values: CDR1 KGHSH, CDR2 LQKENI. Trimming removed 2 bases from V and 2 bases from J, with 9 bases in between. As DNA, the CDR3 is TGTGCCAGCTCACCAGGCCAGTTTAACACCGGGGAGCTGTTTTTT. Translation gives CASSPGQFNTGELFF.

This clone was counted between two and nine times. V is TRBV5-1 and J is TRBJ2-3; tentative D call: TRBD2 (6 bases). CDR1 and CDR2 (germline): SGHRS, YFSETQ. This CDR3 is built from 14 residues. V was pared by 4 bases and J by 2 bases, with 11 bases between. The CDR3 here is CASSPGLITDTQYF. The CDR3 DNA follows: TGCGCCAGCAGCCCCGGACTAATCACAGATACGCAGTATTTT.

The chain uses TRBV28 and TRBJ2-3; 9 bases match TRBD2. The CDR3 is made up of 16 amino acids. V trimming: 6 bases; J trimming: 3 bases; junction bases outside the gene matches: 10. CDR1 MDHEN and CDR2 SYDVKM come from the germline V gene. CDR3 sequence: CASRYLAGERTDTQYF. The CDR3 bases are TGTGCCAGCAGGTACTTAGCGGGAGAACGGACAGATACGCAGTATTTT.

V gene TRBV30 combines with J gene TRBJ1-2; D uncertain. This CDR3 spans 14 amino acids. V dropped 5 bases and J dropped 3 bases, with 16 bases sitting between them. Germline lookup yields CDR1 GTSNPN and CDR2 SVGIG (reference sequence). The CDR3 spells CAWLESRRHYGYTF. The CDR3 DNA reads as TGTGCCTGGCTGGAGTCGCGGAGACACTATGGCTACACCTTC.

The V and J genes are TRBV6-1 and TRBJ1-2, with 7 positions matching TRBD1. Germline V gene lookup returns CDR1 MNHNS and CDR2 SASEGT. The CDR3 is made up of 14 amino acids. The V segment lost 10 bases and the J segment 5 bases; nucleotides outside the gene matches: 13. CDR3 DNA sequence: TGTGCCATTACGTTTTCGACAGGGAAGTATGGCTACACCTTC. It encodes CAITFSTGKYGYTF.

The chain combines TRBV14 with TRBJ2-5; D unresolved. Looked up from germline, CDR1 is SGHDN and CDR2 is FVKESK. CDR3 length: 12 residues. Trimming took 3 bases from V and 4 from J, leaving 6 bases between them. Here the CDR3 reads CASSQRLETQYF. CDR3 coding DNA: TGTGCCAGCAGCCAGCGCCTAGAGACCCAGTACTTC. Supplemented by reference TRBV14 and TRBJ2-5, the full variable domain reads EAGVTQFPSHSVIEKGQTVTLRCDPISGHDNLYWYRRVMGKEIKFLLHFVKESKQDESGMPNNRFLAERTGGTYSTLKVQPAELEDSGVYFCASSQRLETQYFGPGTRLLVL.

The chain has TRBV6-5 and TRBJ2-5, with 9 bases matching TRBD1. Germline V gene lookup returns CDR1 MNHEY and CDR2 SVGAGI. Trimming cost V 6 bases and J 10 bases; bases outside gene matches: 9. The CDR3 contains 13 residues. The CDR3 nucleotides are TGTGCCAGCAGGGCTTGGACAGGGGAGGGCCAGTACTTC. It yields the protein CASRAWTGEGQYF.

J is TRBJ2-7 and V is TRBV2; D perhaps matches TRBD2 (6 bases). Germline values: CDR1 SNHLY, CDR2 FYNNEI. The CDR3 is 15 amino acids. Trimming took 2 bases from V and 2 from J, leaving 13 bases between them. CDR3 sequence (DNA): TGTGCCAGCAGTGAATGGTCTAGCGCGACCTACGAGCAGTACTTC. Translating gives CASSEWSSATYEQYF. Complete variable domain (other parts from reference TRBV2 and TRBJ2-7): EPEVTQTPSHQVTQMGQEVILRCVPISNHLYFYWYRQILGQKVEFLVSFYNNEISEKSEIFDDQFSVERPDGSNFTLKIRSTKLEDSAMYFCASSEWSSATYEQYFGPGTRLTVT.

The chain links TRBV14 to TRBJ2-7; D is perhaps TRBD2 (6 bases). The CDR3 runs to 14 residues. CDR1 is SGHDN, CDR2 FVKESK, per germline. V shed 1 base and J shed 5 bases, with 12 bases lying between them. CDR3 residues: CASSQAEGLNEQYF. DNA for the CDR3: TGTGCCAGCAGCCAAGCGGAGGGGTTGAACGAGCAGTACTTC.

This clone showed up just once. One junction end disagrees with the germline gene, perhaps due to a read error. The CDR3 sequence is CASSDFGPSGNF. Here the CDR3 DNA reads TGTGCCAGCAGTGACTTTGGGCCCTCGGGGAACTTC. The chain links TRBV2 to TRBJ2-7; D is possibly TRBD2 (5 bases). Germline CDR1 and CDR2: SNHLY and FYNNEI. The CDR3 is made up of 12 amino acids.

This chain connects TRBV28 to TRBJ1-2; 10 bases map to TRBD1. The CDR3 runs to 13 residues. Germline V CDR1 and CDR2: MDHEN, SYDVKM. J lost 10 bases, V lost 8 bases, and 10 bases had no gene match. The CDR3 here is CASLTGTGDAYTF. The CDR3 DNA is TGTGCCAGCCTCACAGGGACAGGGGATGCCTACACCTTC.

This chain uses TRBV2 with TRBJ1-1; tentative D call: TRBD1 (5 bases). Trimming left V 7 bases short and J 5 bases short, with 20 bases between. CDR3 length equals 15 residues. Germline CDR1 is SNHLY and CDR2 is FYNNEI. The CDR3 sequence is CASNGEGRARTEAFF. DNA of the CDR3: TGTGCCAGCAACGGGGAGGGCAGGGCGCGTACTGAAGCTTTCTTT.

The chain combines TRBV29-1 with TRBJ2-3; 9 bases align to TRBD2. Germline values: CDR1 SQVTM, CDR2 ANQGSEA. This CDR3 is built from 15 residues. J was trimmed by 0 bases and V by 6 bases; bases with no gene match: 7. The CDR3 bases are TGCAGCGTCAAAGCTAGCGGGATTAGCACAGATACGCAGTATTTT. It is translated as CSVKASGISTDTQYF.

The chain links TRBV6-1 to TRBJ2-6; D unclear. Trimming stripped 9 bases from V and 0 bases from J, with 12 bases between. The CDR3 totals 15 residues. Looked up from germline, CDR1 is MNHNS and CDR2 is SASEGT. The CDR3: CASKALTSGANVLTF. For the CDR3, the DNA is TGTGCCAGTAAAGCTTTAACCTCTGGGGCCAACGTCCTGACTTTC.

The chain links TRBV30 to TRBJ1-5, with 7 bases matching TRBD1. With the DNA end fitting TRBJ2-3 better, the J assignment may be wrong. Germline V gives CDR1 GTSNPN, CDR2 SVGIG (reference sequence). This CDR3 has 13 amino acids. CDR3 DNA sequence: TGTGCCTGGAATACAGGGGTGGAGCAGCCCCAGTATTTT. Its translation is CAWNTGVEQPQYF.